These 32 T cell receptor beta chains came from one sample sequenced in a study of cytomegalovirus exposure and HLA in healthy donors. The PCR used 60 Vbeta and 13 Jbeta primers. Data came from immunoSEQ multiplex PCR; TCRdb stores just in-frame clones and leaves some out. The sample has about 230,000 clones; more than 75% are singletons. The sequencing input was PBMCs. These receptors were obtained from a girl aged 2 to 9 in good health and CMV-seronegative.

This sequence joins TRBV4-1 and TRBJ1-4, with 7 positions matching TRBD1. The CDR3 consists of 14 residues. The germline V gene encodes CDR1 MGHRA and CDR2 YSYEKL. V was pared by 1 base and J by 4 bases, with 0 bases of the junction left unmatched. The CDR3 nucleotides are TGCGCCAGCAGCCAAGGACAGGGTAATGAAAAACTGTTTTTT. Translating it yields CASSQGQGNEKLFF.

This rearrangement joins TRBV7-9 to TRBJ1-5; TRBD1 aligns across 9 bases. CDR1 is SEHNR, CDR2 FQNEAQ, per germline (reference sequence). Trimming at V came to 3 bases and at J to 3 bases, leaving 9 bases not matched to a gene. The CDR3 length is 17 residues. The CDR3 loop is CASSFKEQGAVNQPQHF. The DNA for the CDR3 is TGTGCCAGCAGCTTTAAAGAACAGGGGGCGGTCAATCAGCCCCAGCATTTT.

The chain employs TRBV7-2 and TRBJ2-7; 10 bases are a match to TRBD2. V was pared by 3 bases and J by 5 bases, with 7 bases of the junction left unmatched. Germline V lookup: CDR1 SGHTA, CDR2 FQGNSA. The length of the CDR3 is 15 residues. CDR3 amino acids: CASSFQVSGRHEQYF. The CDR3 coding sequence is TGTGCCAGCAGCTTTCAAGTTAGCGGGAGGCACGAGCAGTACTTC.

The chain uses TRBV4-2 and TRBJ2-1; 11 nucleotides match TRBD2. Germline CDR1 is LGHNA and CDR2 is YNFKEQ. CDR3 length equals 15 residues. V was pared by 4 bases and J by 6 bases, with 5 bases of the junction left unmatched. CDR3 nucleotide sequence: TGTGCCAGCAGCCCCCTAGGGACTAGCGGCAATGAGCAGTTCTTC. It translates to CASSPLGTSGNEQFF.

The rearrangement joins TRBV6-1 to TRBJ1-2, with D possibly matching TRBD1 (5 bases). CDR1 MNHNS and CDR2 SASEGT come from the germline V gene. With 4 bases removed from V and 4 bases from J, the gap between germline ends came to 10 bases. This CDR3 is 13 amino acids long. In DNA form, the CDR3 reads TGTGCCAGCAGTGGGGCAGGGCCCTATGGCTACACCTTC. Its translation is CASSGAGPYGYTF.

The chain recombines TRBV27 with TRBJ2-5, with D tentatively TRBD2 (6 bases). The CDR3 is 16 residues long. The germline V gene has CDR1 MNHEY and CDR2 SMNVEV (reference sequence). V lost 2 bases and J lost 2, with 15 bases in between. The CDR3 nucleotides are TGTGCCAGCAGTTTAGGACTCACTAGCTTTCAAGAGACCCAGTACTTC. The encoded protein is CASSLGLTSFQETQYF.

This chain joins TRBV29-1 and TRBJ1-2, with TRBD1 identical over 8 bases. Unmatched junction bases numbered 2, after V lost 4 bases and J lost 4 bases. This CDR3 is 12 amino acids long. The germline CDR1 and CDR2 sequences are SQVTM and ANQGSEA. The CDR3 here is CSVGDRIYGYTF. The DNA of the CDR3 is TGCAGCGTTGGGGACAGGATCTATGGCTACACCTTC. Combining the CDR3 with reference TRBV29-1 and TRBJ1-2 gives the whole variable domain SAVISQKPSRDICQRGTSLTIQCQVDSQVTMMFWYRQQPGQSLTLIATANQGSEATYESGFVIDKFPISRPNLTFSTLTVSNMSPEDSSIYLCSVGDRIYGYTFGSGTRLTVV.

This rearrangement joins TRBV4-2 to TRBJ2-1; 11 positions agree with TRBD2. Per germline, CDR1 LGHNA and CDR2 YNFKEQ. The V and J ends lost 4 bases and 5 bases, in that order; junction bases with no gene match: 10. CDR3 length equals 17 residues. The chain's CDR3 is CASSLRAGTSGNNEQFF. DNA of the CDR3: TGTGCCAGCAGCCTAAGAGCCGGGACTAGCGGAAACAATGAGCAGTTCTTC.

The J gene is TRBJ1-6, the V gene TRBV10-3; TRBD1 is a possible D gene (5 bases). Germline assignment: CDR1 ENHRY and CDR2 SYGVKD. V lost 3 bases and J lost 3, with 12 bases in between. The CDR3 spans 16 residues. This CDR3 reads CAISEGGTVYNSPLHF. For the CDR3, the DNA is TGTGCCATCAGTGAAGGAGGGACGGTCTATAATTCACCCCTCCACTTT.

V usage is TRBV6-5 and J usage is TRBJ1-6; weak D call: TRBD1 (6 bases). The CDR3 consists of 15 residues. Trimming took off 2 bases at V and 6 bases at J, with 11 bases between the two ends. From germline, CDR1 is MNHEY and CDR2 SVGAGI. The CDR3, as DNA: TGTGCCAGCAGTTACAGCCGGACAGTTAATTCACCCCTCCACTTT. This translates into CASSYSRTVNSPLHF.

This clone was recorded once. The V and J genes are TRBV25-1 and TRBJ2-7, with 9 bases lining up with TRBD2. The CDR3 has 13 amino acids. In germline, CDR1 is MGHDK, CDR2 SYGVNS. V dropped 7 bases and J dropped 5; count of bases not matched to a gene: 6. CDR3 DNA sequence: TGTGCCAGCACCGGGACTAGCCTTCACGAGCAGTACTTC. This sequence encodes CASTGTSLHEQYF.

CDR3 DNA sequence: TGTGCCAGCAGCCTACAGGGTGTAGAGACCCAGTACTTC. Translation gives CASSLQGVETQYF. This chain links TRBV11-3 with TRBJ2-5, with D tentatively TRBD1 (6 bases). CDR1 and CDR2 from the germline V gene are SGHNT and YENEEA. The CDR3 spans 13 residues. V was trimmed by 5 bases and J by 4 bases, leaving 11 bases between them.

The rearrangement links TRBV5-1 to TRBJ1-1; the match to TRBD1 covers 10 bases. CDR3 length: 16 residues. From germline, CDR1 is SGHRS and CDR2 YFSETQ. The V segment lost 2 bases and the J segment 2 bases; nucleotides outside the gene matches: 6. The chain's CDR3 is CASSFPGQGSNTEAFF. As DNA, the CDR3 is TGCGCCAGCAGCTTCCCGGGACAGGGGAGCAACACTGAAGCTTTCTTT.

The chain recombines TRBV7-9 with TRBJ2-4, with D possibly TRBD2 on 6 matching bases. V shed 3 bases and J shed 7 bases, with 13 bases lying between them. Per the germline V gene, CDR1 is SEHNR and CDR2 is FQNEAQ (reference sequence). The CDR3 extends over 14 amino acids. The CDR3 DNA reads as TGTGCCAGCAGCTTCGGGGGAAGGGAGAACATTCAGTACTTC. It specifies CASSFGGRENIQYF.

The chain links TRBV6-1 to TRBJ1-4; D is uncertain. Trimming pared 5 bases from V and 0 bases from J, leaving 7 bases between. CDR3 size: 14 residues. Germline-derived CDR1 and CDR2 are MNHNS and SASEGT. The DNA of the CDR3 is TGTGCCAGCAGTTATCGGGCAACTAATGAAAAACTGTTTTTT. Amino acids: CASSYRATNEKLFF.

The J gene is TRBJ2-1, the V gene TRBV27; 8 positions match TRBD1. Germline CDR1 MNHEY, CDR2 SMNVEV (reference sequence). The ends lost 5 bases at V and 5 bases at J; junction bases unmatched: 14. CDR3 length equals 17 residues. The CDR3 loop is CASSPPAGTGIHNEQFF. DNA of the CDR3: TGTGCCAGCAGTCCACCCGCCGGGACAGGTATCCACAATGAGCAGTTCTTC.

This chain uses TRBV29-1 with TRBJ2-7; TRBD1 matches 10 bases. Germline CDR1 SQVTM, CDR2 ANQGSEA. V shed 5 bases, J shed 2 bases, and the junction held 9 bases outside the gene matches. This CDR3 spans 15 amino acids. CDR3: CSVQGGQGNTYEQYF. Written as DNA, the CDR3 is TGCAGCGTTCAGGGGGGACAGGGGAACACCTACGAGCAGTACTTC.

The V and J genes are TRBV5-4 and TRBJ1-3; 7 bases line up with TRBD1. This CDR3 is 16 amino acids long. Germline CDR1 is SGHNT and CDR2 is YYREEE (reference sequence). V lost 2 bases to trimming and J lost 2 bases; unmatched junction nucleotides: 7. The CDR3, as DNA: TGTGCCAGCAGCTTCGACCCGACAGGGACTGGAAACACCATATATTTT. It encodes CASSFDPTGTGNTIYF.

This clone was seen a few times. The J gene is TRBJ2-3, the V gene TRBV2; weak D call: TRBD1 (5 bases). Per germline, CDR1 SNHLY and CDR2 FYNNEI. Between the trimmed V and J ends, which lost 7 bases and 6 bases, there was a span of 17 bases. There are 14 residues in the CDR3. CDR3 loop: CASNRQKGTDTQYF. In nucleotides, the CDR3 is TGTGCCAGCAATCGACAGAAAGGAACGGATACGCAGTATTTT.

The rearrangement joins TRBV19 to TRBJ2-5; possibly TRBD1 for D (5 bases). The CDR3 covers 14 residues. V lost 7 bases and J 4 bases, leaving 16 bases between the germline ends. Germline loops: CDR1 LNHDA, CDR2 SQIVND (reference sequence). CDR3 residues: CASNLGVWTETQYF. The CDR3 DNA is TGTGCCAGTAATTTAGGGGTATGGACAGAGACCCAGTACTTC.

The chain uses TRBV6-1 and TRBJ2-1; maybe TRBD1 (5 bases). This CDR3 spans 13 amino acids. Germline lookup yields CDR1 MNHNS and CDR2 SASEGT. Between the trimmed V and J ends, which lost 6 bases and 6 bases, there was a span of 12 bases. The CDR3 DNA is TGTGCCAGCAGGGGAACAGGAAGCAATGAGCAGTTCTTC. Translating it yields CASRGTGSNEQFF.

This sequence joins TRBV9 and TRBJ2-7, with 11 bases matching TRBD2. The CDR3 contains 16 residues. The V gene end was trimmed by 4 bases and the J gene end by 2 bases; junction bases not matched to a gene: 8. The germline CDR1 and CDR2 sequences are SGDLS and YYNGEE. The CDR3, as DNA: TGTGCCAGCAGCCCCGGGACTAGCGGAAACCCCTACGAGCAGTACTTC. It is translated as CASSPGTSGNPYEQYF.

The chain combines TRBV7-8 with TRBJ2-1; 8 bases map to TRBD2. J was trimmed by 5 bases and V by 1 base; bases with no gene match: 7. Germline V gene lookup returns CDR1 SGHVS and CDR2 FQNEAQ. The length of the CDR3 is 16 residues. CDR3 residues: CASSLDWSGGHNEQFF. In DNA, the CDR3 is TGTGCCAGCAGCTTAGATTGGAGCGGGGGACACAATGAGCAGTTCTTC.

In its sample, this clone was seen a few times. The V call is TRBV5-1, the J call TRBJ2-1; the match to TRBD2 covers 14 bases. V shed 4 bases and J 9 bases; nucleotides not matched to a gene: 9. CDR1 SGHRS and CDR2 YFSETQ come from the germline V gene. The CDR3 is 16 residues long. CDR3 nucleotide sequence: TGCGCCAGCAGCCCGCCGGGACTAGCGGGGGTAAGTGAGCAGTTCTTC. It is translated as CASSPPGLAGVSEQFF.

The chain has TRBV27 and TRBJ2-7; D is possibly TRBD2 (5 bases). This CDR3 comprises 12 residues. The V gene's germline CDR1 is MNHEY and CDR2 SMNVEV (reference sequence). V was clipped by 5 bases and J by 5 bases, with 10 bases between them. DNA for the CDR3: TGTGCCAGCAGTGCCCCCGGGGACGAGCAGTACTTC. It is translated as CASSAPGDEQYF.

The chain joins TRBV2 to TRBJ1-2; D uncertain. The CDR3 runs 14 residues. The germline V gene encodes CDR1 SNHLY and CDR2 FYNNEI. V was pared by 2 bases and J by 2 bases, with 9 bases between. This chain's CDR3 is CASSETQSNYGYTF. The CDR3, as DNA: TGTGCCAGCAGTGAAACCCAGTCCAACTATGGCTACACCTTC.

V usage is TRBV19 and J usage is TRBJ1-5, with TRBD1 matching 7 bases. Looked up from germline, CDR1 is LNHDA and CDR2 is SQIVND (reference sequence). With 6 bases clipped from V and 7 bases from J, the junction kept 9 bases outside the gene matches. This CDR3 has 14 amino acids. The CDR3 region is CASSPRQGGQPQHF. CDR3 coding DNA: TGTGCCAGTAGCCCCCGACAGGGCGGACAGCCCCAGCATTTT.

This CDR3 is CASSLEGRQGGVSPLHF. CDR3 DNA sequence: TGCGCCAGCAGCTTGGAGGGGAGACAGGGTGGAGTCTCACCCCTCCACTTT. The V call is TRBV5-1, the J call TRBJ1-6; 7 bases are a match to TRBD1. Losses at the gene ends were 0 bases for V and 10 bases for J; bases not matched to a gene: 13. The V gene's germline CDR1 is SGHRS and CDR2 YFSETQ. This CDR3 contains 17 residues.

V and J are TRBV6-5 and TRBJ2-2; D is unresolved. CDR1 and CDR2 (germline): MNHEY, SVGAGI. The CDR3 contains 14 residues. V was shortened by 0 bases and J by 6 bases, with 8 bases between the two germline ends. DNA for the CDR3: TGTGCCAGCAGTTACTCTCCCAGTCCCGGGGAGCTGTTTTTT. It translates to CASSYSPSPGELFF.

This chain uses TRBV7-9 with TRBJ2-7; possibly TRBD2 for D (6 bases). V shed 1 base and J shed 5 bases, with 9 bases lying between them. Germline values: CDR1 SEHNR, CDR2 FQNEAQ (reference sequence). CDR3 length equals 13 residues. CDR3 sequence (DNA): TGTGCCAGCAGCTTAGAGGGAGGAGACGAGCAGTACTTC. It encodes CASSLEGGDEQYF. Full variable domain (missing parts from reference TRBV7-9 and TRBJ2-7): DTGVSQNPRHKITKRGQNVTFRCDPISEHNRLYWYRQTLGQGPEFLTYFQNEAQLEKSRLLSDRFSAERPKGSFSTLEIQRTEQGDSAMYLCASSLEGGDEQYFGPGTRLTVT.

The genes are TRBV5-4 and TRBJ1-4, with TRBD1 identical over 9 bases. The CDR3 is made up of 14 amino acids. CDR1 and CDR2 from the germline V gene are SGHNT and YYREEE (reference sequence). V was pared by 4 bases and J by 7 bases, with 5 bases of the junction left unmatched. This chain's CDR3 is CASSAGTGTEKLFF. The CDR3 region has the DNA TGTGCCAGCAGCGCCGGGACAGGGACTGAAAAACTGTTTTTT.

The gene calls are TRBV6-5 and TRBJ1-2; 8 bases align to TRBD1. Germline assignment: CDR1 MNHEY and CDR2 SVGAGI. V gave up 3 bases and J gave up 8 bases; unmatched junction bases: 8. This CDR3 comprises 14 residues. This CDR3 is CASSYWQGADGYTF. The CDR3 bases are TGTGCCAGCAGTTATTGGCAGGGGGCAGACGGCTACACCTTC.